The 10 T cell receptor beta chains below all came from one sample that was sequenced in a study of breast tumors, draining lymph nodes, adjacent tissues. TCRdb processed the multiplex PCR reads anew with MiXCR; each CDR3 protein has one entry. The sample holds about 8,300 distinct CDR3 sequences; roughly 41% are singletons and the top ten take approximately 15%. The source material was tumor-adjacent breast tissue. Receptor source: a female donor with breast cancer. Some clones in this sample may be carry-over from other donors' samples.

The rearrangement joins TRBV7-2 to TRBJ1-1; D gene unclear. This CDR3 is 12 amino acids long. Germline V gene sequence: CDR1 SGHTA, CDR2 FQGNSA. The germline V and J ends were trimmed by 6 bases and 4 bases, with 9 bases remaining between them. CDR3 sequence reads: CASRERSTEAFF. The CDR3 DNA sequence: TGTGCCAGCAGGGAGAGGAGCACTGAAGCTTTCTTT.

The chain is built from TRBV20-1 and TRBJ1-6, with D perhaps TRBD1 (6 bases). Germline assignment: CDR1 DFQATT and CDR2 SNEGSKA (reference sequence). CDR3 length equals 14 residues. V lost 2 bases and J 7 bases, leaving 12 bases between the germline ends. The CDR3 DNA reads as TGCAGTGCTAGATGGGGGGGGGGCAATTCACCCCTCCACTTT. Protein: CSARWGGGNSPLHF.

The chain recombines TRBV7-2 with TRBJ1-2; D possibly corresponds to TRBD1 (6 bases). Germline CDR1 is SGHTA and CDR2 is FQGNSA. This CDR3 comprises 13 residues. The ends were cut back, 6 bases at V and 4 bases at J, with 12 bases in the middle. The CDR3 protein is CASRPQGSYGYTF. CDR3 coding DNA: TGTGCCAGCAGGCCACAGGGTTCCTATGGCTACACCTTC.

The chain couples TRBV19 to TRBJ1-1, with a weak D call TRBD1 (5 bases). The germline CDR1 and CDR2 sequences are LNHDA and SQIVND (reference sequence). The CDR3 runs to 14 residues. The V gene lost 7 bases and the J gene lost 5 bases, with 17 bases spanning the gap. The DNA of the CDR3 is TGTGCCAGTAAATTTCAAGTGCGGGGGACTGAAGCTTTCTTT. Residues: CASKFQVRGTEAFF.

The chain links TRBV7-2 to TRBJ2-7, with 9 bases identical to TRBD1. Germline V lookup: CDR1 SGHTA, CDR2 FQGNSA. The V and J ends lost 5 bases and 9 bases, in that order; junction bases with no gene match: 8. CDR3 size: 13 residues. In DNA form, the CDR3 reads TGTGCCAGCAGCACGACACAGGGGGCAGGGCAGTACTTC. Protein: CASSTTQGAGQYF.

The chain recombines TRBV7-9 with TRBJ2-3, with a possible D match to TRBD2 (5 bases). V was clipped by 6 bases and J by 0 bases, with 10 bases between them. The length of the CDR3 is 14 residues. Looked up from germline, CDR1 is SEHNR and CDR2 is FQNEAQ (reference sequence). The CDR3 region is CASRDWSSTDTQYF. The CDR3 DNA follows: TGTGCCAGCAGGGACTGGTCAAGCACAGATACGCAGTATTTT.

This clonotype was detected many times. The J gene is TRBJ2-3, the V gene TRBV2; 7 bases match TRBD1. Germline values: CDR1 SNHLY, CDR2 FYNNEI. This CDR3 is 14 amino acids long. Germline trimming cut 6 bases from V and 6 bases from J; bases unmatched to any gene: 9. The CDR3 DNA reads TGTGCCAGCAGAGCACAGGGGTTTGGCGATACGCAGTATTTT. Protein product: CASRAQGFGDTQYF.

This clonotype showed up many times. The rearrangement joins TRBV20-1 to TRBJ2-1; TRBD2 is a possible D gene (5 bases). Trimming removed 3 bases at V and 8 bases at J, with 14 bases between. CDR3 length: 13 amino acids. Germline V gene sequence: CDR1 DFQATT, CDR2 SNEGSKA (reference sequence). CDR3 sequence reads: CSASRTAVHEQFF. Written as DNA, the CDR3 is TGCAGTGCTAGCAGGACTGCGGTACATGAGCAGTTCTTC.

This clonotype was found many times. V gene TRBV2 combines with J gene TRBJ2-2; the match to TRBD1 covers 7 bases. The V gene end was trimmed by 3 bases and the J gene end by 1 base; junction bases not matched to a gene: 2. The CDR3 has 15 residues. The V gene's germline CDR1 is SNHLY and CDR2 FYNNEI. The CDR3 protein is CASSETGRNTGELFF. The CDR3 nucleotides are TGTGCCAGCAGTGAGACAGGGAGGAACACCGGGGAGCTGTTTTTT.

This clonotype was seen ten or more times. The genes are TRBV13 and TRBJ2-1; 12 nucleotides match TRBD1. Germline trimming cut 5 bases from V and 9 bases from J; bases unmatched to any gene: 11. The germline V gene has CDR1 PRHDT and CDR2 FYEKMQ (reference sequence). The CDR3 sequence is 16 residues long. In DNA form, the CDR3 reads TGTGCCAGCAGCCCCCAACCGGGACAGGGGGCGAGTGAGCAGTTCTTC. It is translated as CASSPQPGQGASEQFF.